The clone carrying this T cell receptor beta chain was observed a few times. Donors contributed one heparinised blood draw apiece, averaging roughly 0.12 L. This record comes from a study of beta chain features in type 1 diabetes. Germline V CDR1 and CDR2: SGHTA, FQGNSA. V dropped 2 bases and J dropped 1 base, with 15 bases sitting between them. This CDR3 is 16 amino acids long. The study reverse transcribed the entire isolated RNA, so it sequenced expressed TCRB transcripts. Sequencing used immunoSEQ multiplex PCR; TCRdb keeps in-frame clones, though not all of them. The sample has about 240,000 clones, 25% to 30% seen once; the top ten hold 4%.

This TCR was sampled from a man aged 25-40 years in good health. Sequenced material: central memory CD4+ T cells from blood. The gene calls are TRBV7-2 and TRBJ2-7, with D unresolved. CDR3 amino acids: CASSLSMGRDSYEQYF. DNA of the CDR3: TGTGCCAGCAGCTTATCGATGGGTAGGGATTCCTACGAGCAGTACTTC.